Each of the 21 T cell receptor beta chains below was sequenced from the same sample in a study of blood T cell repertoires in COVID-19. Assay used: immunoSEQ multiplex PCR; TCRdb lists only in-frame clones, some missing. The table has roughly 330,000 clones, 80% to 90% seen once. Sample: PBMCs or T cells enriched from blood (not recorded which). The receptors derive from a woman younger than 45 who had recovered from COVID-19.

For the CDR3, the DNA is TGTGCCAGCAGCTTGCGCAGGGGGCCAAGCAATCAGCCCCAGCATTTT. This encodes CASSLRRGPSNQPQHF. The chain combines TRBV5-6 with TRBJ1-5; TRBD1 matches at 8 bases. The CDR3 has 16 residues. CDR1 and CDR2 from the germline V gene are SGHDT and YYEEEE. The trim removed 1 base at V and 1 base at J, leaving 4 bases unmatched. Variable domain in full (rest from reference TRBV5-6 and TRBJ1-5): DAGVTQSPTHLIKTRGQQVTLRCSPKSGHDTVSWYQQALGQGPQFIFQYYEEEERQRGNFPDRFSGHQFPNYSSELNVNALLLGDSALYLCASSLRRGPSNQPQHFGDGTRLSIL.

The CDR3 protein is CASSEGDSYLNYGYTF. The DNA for the CDR3 is TGTGCCAGCAGTGAAGGGGACAGTTACCTGAACTATGGCTACACCTTC. This chain uses TRBV6-4 with TRBJ1-2; 7 bases fit TRBD1. This CDR3 contains 16 residues. Germline-derived CDR1 and CDR2 are MRHNA and SNTAGT. V shed 3 bases and J 2 bases; nucleotides not matched to a gene: 9.

The chain links TRBV6-2 or TRBV6-3 to TRBJ2-1; possibly TRBD2 for D (7 bases). Germline loops: CDR1 MNHEY, CDR2 SVGEGT. The germline V and J ends were trimmed by 0 bases and 3 bases, with 18 bases remaining between them. The CDR3 sequence is 18 residues long. The CDR3 sequence: CASSYSGGGLYDYNEQFF. The CDR3 bases are TGTGCCAGCAGTTACTCAGGGGGGGGCCTTTACGACTACAATGAGCAGTTCTTC.

The chain uses TRBV4-2 and TRBJ2-2; 10 bases fit TRBD2. CDR1 and CDR2 from the germline V gene are LGHNA and YNFKEQ. The J segment lost 2 bases and the V segment lost 4 bases, leaving 7 bases of the junction unmatched. This CDR3 comprises 17 residues. In DNA form, the CDR3 reads TGTGCCAGCAGCCGGCGACTAGCGGGCGATAACACCGGGGAGCTGTTTTTT. It codes for CASSRRLAGDNTGELFF.

V usage is TRBV19 and J usage is TRBJ1-5; a weak D match, TRBD1 (6 bases). V was trimmed by 5 bases and J by 8 bases, leaving 16 bases between them. Germline loops: CDR1 LNHDA, CDR2 SQIVND (reference sequence). The CDR3 consists of 14 residues. CDR3 sequence (DNA): TGTGCCAGTAGTCAGGGGAGGGGGGTGGAGCCCCAGCATTTT. Translated, it gives CASSQGRGVEPQHF.

The gene calls are TRBV6-5 and TRBJ1-5; D gene ambiguous. The germline gives CDR1 MNHEY, CDR2 SVGAGI. Trimming left V 0 bases short and J 8 bases short, with 14 bases between. The CDR3 is made up of 15 amino acids. CDR3 DNA: TGTGCCAGCAGTTACTCGTTCAATCTGAGGGAGCCCCAGCATTTT. The encoded protein is CASSYSFNLREPQHF.

The chain is built from TRBV5-1 and TRBJ2-1, with 7 bases aligning to TRBD1. This CDR3 is 14 amino acids long. V lost 6 bases to trimming and J lost 6 bases; unmatched junction nucleotides: 9. CDR1 is SGHRS, CDR2 YFSETQ, per germline. CDR3 sequence (DNA): TGCGCCAGCACCCCAGGGGCAGGGGGCAATGAGCAGTTCTTC. It is translated as CASTPGAGGNEQFF.

The chain carries TRBV5-1 and TRBJ1-1; TRBD1 is a possible D gene (5 bases). V gave up 1 base and J gave up 7 bases, with 11 bases separating them. CDR3 size: 13 residues. Germline values: CDR1 SGHRS, CDR2 YFSETQ. The CDR3 DNA reads as TGCGCCAGCAGCTTGTCTTTGGACAATGAAGCTTTCTTT. It is translated as CASSLSLDNEAFF.

The V and J genes are TRBV7-2 and TRBJ1-5; no clear D. The CDR3 runs to 15 residues. CDR1 and CDR2 from the germline V gene are SGHTA and FQGNSA. The germline V and J ends were trimmed by 0 bases and 5 bases, with 11 bases remaining between them. CDR3 sequence (DNA): TGTGCCAGCAGCTTAGCCAGTTTTGGGCATCAGCCCCAGCATTTT. Its protein is CASSLASFGHQPQHF.

This rearrangement joins TRBV6-2 or TRBV6-3 to TRBJ1-5, with 11 bases that match TRBD1. The CDR3 is made up of 17 amino acids. V shed 4 bases and J 4 bases; nucleotides not matched to a gene: 9. Germline assignment: CDR1 MNHEY and CDR2 SVGEGT. CDR3 bases: TGTGCCAGCAGTTTGCAAGGACAGGGGGCGGTAAATCAGCCCCAGCATTTT. It yields the protein CASSLQGQGAVNQPQHF.

The chain employs TRBV10-3 and TRBJ1-4; a possible D gene is TRBD1 (6 bases). CDR3 length: 12 amino acids. Trimming took off 2 bases at V and 8 bases at J, with 6 bases between the two ends. Per the germline V gene, CDR1 is ENHRY and CDR2 is SYGVKD. The CDR3 is CAISEDREKLFF. DNA for the CDR3: TGTGCCATCAGTGAGGACAGGGAAAAACTGTTTTTT.

This clone has just a few counts. This rearrangement joins TRBV21-1 to TRBJ2-5; TRBD2 is the table's D call and was not checked against the DNA. TRBV21-1 is designated a pseudogene. The CDR3 sequence is 14 residues long. DNA of the CDR3: TGTGCCAGCACTCGAGGGAGGGGGCAAGAGACCCAGTACTTC. Protein product: CASTRGRGQETQYF.

The chain employs TRBV6-1 and TRBJ2-3; maybe TRBD2 (6 bases). The CDR3 covers 15 residues. From germline, CDR1 is MNHNS and CDR2 SASEGT. Trimming cost V 3 bases and J 3 bases, with 13 bases left between them. CDR3: CASSEGTPGTDTQYF. The DNA of the CDR3 is TGTGCCAGCAGTGAGGGGACTCCGGGAACAGATACGCAGTATTTT.

This chain uses TRBV10-2 with TRBJ2-7; 7 nucleotides line up with TRBD1. The J segment lost 7 bases and the V segment lost 6 bases, leaving 12 bases of the junction unmatched. The length of the CDR3 is 14 residues. Germline V gives CDR1 WSHSY, CDR2 SAAADI. Here the CDR3 reads CASRTGTEGREQYF. The CDR3 region has the DNA TGCGCCAGCAGAACCGGGACAGAGGGAAGGGAGCAGTACTTC.

This chain links TRBV9 with TRBJ2-1; TRBD2 is a possible D gene (6 bases). This CDR3 has 14 residues. V gave up 7 bases and J gave up 4 bases, with 15 bases separating them. The germline gives CDR1 SGDLS, CDR2 YYNGEE. The DNA of the CDR3 is TGTGCCAGCTCCGGCGGGGCATCTTACAATGAGCAGTTCTTC. This codes for CASSGGASYNEQFF. The full variable domain, rest sourced from reference TRBV9 and TRBJ2-1, is DSGVTQTPKHLITATGQRVTLRCSPRSGDLSVYWYQQSLDQGLQFLIQYYNGEERAKGNILERFSAQQFPDLHSELNLSSLELGDSALYFCASSGGASYNEQFFGPGTRLTVL.

This clone was picked up one time. CDR3 bases: TGTGCCAGCAGCTCCCTTGGGCCAGCCACCCCCCTCCACTTT. Protein: CASSSLGPATPLHF. The chain employs TRBV6-5 and TRBJ1-6; D not certain. CDR1 is MNHEY and CDR2 is SVGAGI in the germline V gene. The V end was cut by 6 bases, the J end by 13 bases, with 19 bases between. The CDR3 contains 14 residues.

The chain combines TRBV6-1 with TRBJ1-3; D not certain. Trimming shortened V by 2 bases and J by 13 bases, and 15 bases separated the two germline ends. This CDR3 comprises 13 residues. CDR1 and CDR2 from the germline V gene are MNHNS and SASEGT. The CDR3 nucleotides read TGTGCCAGCAGTGAATTCATGCCCGGGAGGATATATTTT. This sequence encodes CASSEFMPGRIYF.

This clone was observed once. CDR3 in amino acids: CASSADRATEKLFF. In DNA form, the CDR3 reads TGCGCCAGCAGCGCGGACAGGGCAACGGAAAAACTGTTTTTT. The J gene is TRBJ1-4, the V gene TRBV5-1; 8 bases are shared with TRBD1. This CDR3 is 14 amino acids long. V lost 4 bases to trimming and J lost 8 bases; unmatched junction nucleotides: 7. Per germline, CDR1 SGHRS and CDR2 YFSETQ.

The rearrangement links TRBV4-3 to TRBJ2-3; a possible D gene is TRBD2 (6 bases). With 0 bases removed from V and 0 bases from J, the gap between germline ends came to 13 bases. Germline V CDR1 and CDR2: LGHNA, YSLEER. The length of the CDR3 is 17 residues. As DNA, the CDR3 is TGCGCCAGCAGCCAAGATCCAGTCAGCGGGAGCACAGATACGCAGTATTTT. Translating gives CASSQDPVSGSTDTQYF.

The chain links TRBV7-8 to TRBJ1-2, with a possible D match to TRBD1 (5 bases). Germline V CDR1 and CDR2: SGHVS, FQNEAQ. Trimming took 5 bases from V and 4 from J, leaving 23 bases between them. The CDR3 sequence is 17 residues long. The CDR3 loop reads CASSVTGTLGSGYGYTF. The CDR3 nucleotides are TGTGCCAGCAGCGTAACGGGGACTCTAGGGAGCGGCTATGGCTACACCTTC.

The chain is built from TRBV6-5 and TRBJ2-3; TRBD2 agrees at 7 bases. Germline V CDR1 and CDR2: MNHEY, SVGAGI. J gave up 6 bases and V 6 bases, and 6 bases lay outside the gene matches. This CDR3 region has 13 residues. CDR3 in amino acids: CASSLIGGDTQYF. Written as DNA, the CDR3 is TGTGCCAGCAGCCTCATCGGGGGGGATACGCAGTATTTT.